The present entry profiles one T cell receptor (beta chain) with its context. There are a few counts of this clone. Its target antigen remains unknown. One base away there is no much larger clone; base qualities are not given. The CDR3 has 14 amino acids, counting the end cysteine and phenylalanine. The CDR3 DNA has 42 bases and is translated from base 1. The germline V gene sets CDR1 to MNHNS and CDR2 to SASEGT. The junction carries 15 bases between V and J, which are trimmed by 6 bases and 3 bases respectively. The library was built by means of the immunoSEQ multiplex PCR assay. A mixture of 60 forward primers for TCR Vbeta segments and 13 reverse primers for TCR Jbeta segments was used in the multiplex PCR. The CDR3 region of rearranged TCR beta genes was amplified from genomic DNA by a multiplex PCR assay. On the Illumina HiSeq System, the amplified TCR beta libraries were sequenced as 87-base-pair reads. Turning to the authors' computational methods: In a later analysis, 77 million or so unique TCR beta chains were counted across the roughly 670 repertoires, and some 10 million of these chains were shared by at least two donors. A nearest-neighbor algorithm error-corrected the raw reads and collapsed the reads into unique sequences, merging closely related sequences to remove PCR and sequencing errors. V, D and J gene segments were assigned by aligning CDR3 sequences to IMGT reference sequences. For a sequence to be retained, a match of at least six nucleotides was required to both a V gene segment and a J gene segment. Rearrangements were classified as productive when the CDR3 lacked stop codons and remained in frame with V and J, and all other rearrangements were classified as non-productive. CDR3 was defined according to IMGT convention as the region running from the second conserved V-encoded cysteine to the conserved J-encoded phenylalanine. The earlier analysis of about 530 of the donors excluded any sequence lacking an unambiguous match to a single V gene segment. An earlier analysis of a few hundred of the donors called V segments functional above 56.7% productive rearrangements and segregating when the between-donor standard deviation exceeded 5%. A statistical classification framework was built for diagnosing cytomegalovirus status from the catalog of TCR beta chain sequences. A later analysis assigned V and J genes by comparing TCR nucleotide sequences with IMGT/GENE-DB human TR gene sequences. A later analysis assigned CDR3 sequences and most-parsimonious VDJ recombination scenarios with the TCRdist pipeline. A later analysis defined each TCR beta chain by its CDR3 amino acid sequence plus V-gene family, and excluded reads lacking a unique V-gene family. In a later analysis, several hundred highly shared, low-generation-probability nucleotide sequences were removed to address suspected cross-contamination and a sequencing artifact. In a later analysis, a clonal expansion index for each public chain was calculated from normalized within-repertoire ranks of inferred template counts. In a later analysis, generation probabilities were computed using a VDJ recombination model fitted to out-of-frame rearrangements, and the results were checked against IGoR. In a later analysis, TCR-TCR, TCR-HLA and TCR-CMV co-occurrence was scored with hypergeometric tests, and a repertoire-size bias correction was applied to TCR pairs. False discovery rates were estimated in a later analysis by permuting HLA or CMV assignments 20 times. In a later analysis, co-occurring TCRs were grouped using DBSCAN, with TCRdist sequence similarity added in when clustering inside HLA-allele-positive subsets. For co-occurrence clustering, repertoires with fewer than 30,000 or more than 120,000 public chains were excluded, along with roughly 5 repertoires with anomalous nucleotide sharing. What TCRdb holds here is the immuneACCESS table cut down to in-frame rearrangements. Part of the clones is not present; checked against another copy, under half of the missing clones reflect an unresolved V gene, and the others are unexplained. That table is the source of V, J and clone size, and D and trimming were worked out from the DNA. Counted in this sample were about 160,000 clones; around 75% of them appeared once. Approximately 2.3% of the sample lies in the top ten.

This specimen belongs to a study of cytomegalovirus exposure and HLA in healthy donors (dated by TCRdb to the late 2010s). In terms of the full investigation: According to an earlier analysis of 587 of the donors, 150 million to 200 million T cells yielded roughly 110 million unique TCR beta sequences and approximately 300 Gb of sequence data. Roughly 300 gigabases of sequencing data and around 90 million unique TCR sequences made up an early release that covered some 640 HLA-typed donors. Of the 398 genotyped donors, roughly 85% fell in the genetic ancestry cluster associated with self-reported Caucasian donors. The study aimed to test whether signatures of past pathogen exposure could be identified by cataloging public T cell receptors. The study profiled the T cell repertoires of around 700 subjects by immunosequencing and related them to cytomegalovirus serostatus. Along with the approximately 670-subject first cohort, a separate validation cohort of over 90 different subjects was used. The study combined high-throughput TCR immunosequencing, statistical association of individual TCRs with disease status, and machine learning to predict cytomegalovirus infection status. In a later analysis, previously published TCR beta repertoires from several hundred donors were re-analyzed and high-resolution HLA genotyping was added so that TCR occurrence patterns could be studied. Rather than using new phenotypic data, the later analysis identified candidate immune exposures from TCR beta sequences and from how often those sequences occurred across donors. An earlier analysis of several hundred of the donors used high-throughput TCR beta sequencing to judge whether each TCR beta V gene segment behaved as functional or pseudogenic. Donor age, sex, ethnicity and CMV serostatus were collected together with the repertoire data. In a later genetic analysis, genome-wide SNP genotypes for about 55% of the roughly 670 donors were used, and that subset was treated as a discovery cohort. Every repertoire in the discovery cohort had been generated on one and the same sequencing platform. HLA typing covered class I and class II loci at four-digit resolution. Typing coverage varied by locus: roughly 620-640 donors for A, B, C, DRB1 and DQB1; approximately 520 for DQA1; 606 for DPA1; 450 to 480 for DPB1. Five DR-DQ haplotypes were handled as single units for association and clustering, since linkage in the cohort was strong. Among some 410 genotyped donors of the cohort, an average of about 240,000 unique TCR beta nucleotide sequences were sequenced per donor, around 20% of them non-productive.

Results and caveats for the whole study, not just this receptor: According to a later analysis, parvovirus B19, influenza, CMV and Epstein-Barr virus appeared linked to several top co-occurrence clusters. A later analysis found that HLA-associated TCR beta chains were more clonally expanded and had lower generation probabilities than equally common non-associated chains. It was suggested by the authors that the approach could potentially be generalized to other disease states and immunological phenotypes. In this cohort, only TCR beta chains were sequenced, and detectable features were limited by the absence of alpha or paired-chain data. A further reported finding was that TCR beta sequences accurately predicted the HLA-A and HLA-B alleles for most subjects in the first cohort. A cluster of highly shared sequence variants was judged likely to represent a technical artifact of the sequencing pipeline. When HLA alleles, especially DR and DQ, strongly co-occurred, attributing TCR associations to individual alleles was difficult. Most CMV-associated TCR beta chains appeared to be HLA-restricted in a later analysis, and the HLA associations seemed to be driven largely by CMV exposure. Presence/absence analyses assumed roughly uniform sequencing depth across donors, an assumption that may not hold. The study listed over 150 TCR beta chains as associated with cytomegalovirus. According to a later genetic analysis, donors in an Asian-associated ancestry cluster had fewer N-insertions in productive TCRs than the approximately 710-donor mean. Most TCR sequences were observed very rarely across donors, whereas some public TCRs were present in many individuals. An association between a missense DCLRE1C variant and V-gene and J-gene trimming of TCR beta chains was found in a later genetic analysis and replicated in an independent cohort. CMV serostatus was the only immune exposure information available for the cohort. The earlier analysis of about 600 of the donors excluded 15 to 20 rarely observed V segments, including chromosome 9 orphons, because counts were too low. In both the original and validation cohorts, the classifier was reported to diagnose cytomegalovirus status with high specificity and sensitivity. Linkage disequilibrium might explain the correlated functional status among segregating V segments, but an unknown experimental factor could not be ruled out. In a later analysis, TCR association rates were found to vary across HLA loci, with the most associated TCRs seen for DRB1 alleles and the fewest for HLA-C alleles. Broadly in line with IMGT annotations, most TCR beta V segments showed up in productive rearrangements about 90% or about 30% of the time in an earlier analysis of several hundred of the donors. Because some donors lacked HLA typing at each locus, the association tests relied only on the typed subset. A later analysis associated 16,951 TCR beta sequences with specific HLA alleles at a false discovery rate of 0.05. In vitro tests confirmed that a few of the cytomegalovirus-associated TCR beta chains recognize cytomegalovirus antigens. The 87-base-pair reads could not distinguish some IMGT-functional V segments, including TRBV6-2 and TRBV6-3, so those segments were excluded.

In total, over 600 healthy bone marrow donors made up the cohort. At the time of sampling, all cohort members were nominally healthy, though unrecorded immune exposures were likely present. The donor was CMV seronegative and belonged to the group of around 400 seronegative cohort members. A peripheral blood sample was provided by each donor, and peripheral blood mononuclear cells were used for TCR beta sequencing. The Qiagen DNeasy Blood Extraction Kit was used to extract genomic DNA from the blood cell samples. Rearrangement joined TRBV6-1 to TRBJ2-7; the D segment could be TRBD1, given 6 matching bases. The sequencing input was PBMCs. This TCR was recovered from a female donor in good health and CMV-seronegative. CDR3 reads: CASRTLQGYYEQYF. In nucleotides, the sequence is TGTGCCAGCAGGACCTTACAGGGATACTACGAGCAGTACTTC.